The entry that follows covers one T cell receptor beta chain sequence. The antigen this receptor binds is unknown. The input lacks base qualities; no much larger clone sits a single base away. A second Seattle source provided samples from volunteer blood donors who had recovered from COVID-19. Each collaborating institution followed its own protocols to collect whole blood in K2EDTA tubes. For TCRbeta analysis, collaborator samples were shipped as frozen whole blood, as isolated PBMCs, or as DNA extracted from either sample type. The sample originates from a study of blood T cell repertoires in COVID-19 (dated by TCRdb to 2020 to 2021). As for the study more broadly: Collaborator samples came from the United States, Italy and Spain and covered acute and convalescent phases of COVID-19. The material from the prospective study consisted of cDNA or gDNA derived from T cells, B-cell-depleted T cells, or PBMCs. The dataset comprised deeply sampled blood TCRbeta repertoires from subjects exposed to, actively infected with, or recovered from COVID-19. The repertoires were released in a freely available public database meant as a resource for research on the immune response to SARS-CoV-2. The samples were drawn from two sources: the first 160 participants of the ongoing ImmuneRACE study, and 950 to 1,500 subjects contributed by 6 global collaborators. Sample metadata almost always included a de-identified subject ID, COVID-19 status, age in years and sex. Where available, HLA class I and class II types were obtained from metadata supplied by the sample provider rather than from assay-based typing.

The immunoSEQ Assay, a bias-controlled multiplex PCR, was used to amplify TCRbeta CDR3 regions from genomic DNA. In the source study's methods: The number of nucleated cells in each sample was estimated from the amplification of reference gene primers within the assay. To quantify the absolute abundance of each unique TCRbeta CDR3 rearrangement, sequence reads were collapsed and filtered. For each sample, productive Simpson clonality was calculated as the square root of Simpson's diversity index over productive rearrangements. TCRdb retrieved this table from immuneACCESS and kept in-frame rearrangements only. Not all clones are present; in checked studies, unresolved V genes account for under half, and no reason is known for the remainder. Clonal size and the V and J genes are those of that table, whereas D and trimming came from the DNA. The sample profile shows 270,000 or so clones; roughly nine tenths of them were found once. 4% to 5% of the sample rests with the top ten.

Results the study describes overall, beyond this receptor: The amount of clinical and demographic metadata varied by source and participant and was provided uncurated.

The sequence came from a woman between 35 and 50 years old who had recovered from COVID-19. Material: peripheral blood.

The DNA is as follows: TGCGCCAGCAGCTTGCGGCAACAGGGAAGTGAGCAGTTCTTC. It translates to CASSLRQQGSEQFF. The receptor chain draws on TRBV5-1 and TRBJ2-1; TRBD1 might be the D gene, on 6 matching bases. V and J lose 1 base and 9 bases, and a span of 14 bases separates them. The CDR3 covers 14 residues, taking in both the cysteine and the phenylalanine. Of the read, only the CDR3 DNA is kept; its 42 bases are in frame from base 1. CDR1 SGHRS and CDR2 YFSETQ are derived from the germline V gene.